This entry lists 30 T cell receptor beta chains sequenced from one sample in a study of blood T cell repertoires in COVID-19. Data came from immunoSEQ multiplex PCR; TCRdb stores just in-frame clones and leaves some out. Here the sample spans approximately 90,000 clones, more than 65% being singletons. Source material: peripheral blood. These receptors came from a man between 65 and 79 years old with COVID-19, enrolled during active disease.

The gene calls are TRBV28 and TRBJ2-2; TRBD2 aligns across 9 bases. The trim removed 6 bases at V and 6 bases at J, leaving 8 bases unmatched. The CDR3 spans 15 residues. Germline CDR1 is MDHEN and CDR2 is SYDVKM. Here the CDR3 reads CASSPLSGRAGELFF. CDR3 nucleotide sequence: TGTGCCAGCAGCCCGCTTAGCGGGAGAGCCGGGGAGCTGTTTTTT. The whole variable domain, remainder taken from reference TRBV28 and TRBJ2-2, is DVKVTQSSRYLVKRTGEKVFLECVQDMDHENMFWYRQDPGLGLRLIYFSYDVKMKEKGDIPEGYSVSREKKERFSLILESASTNQTSMYLCASSPLSGRAGELFFGEGSRLTVL.

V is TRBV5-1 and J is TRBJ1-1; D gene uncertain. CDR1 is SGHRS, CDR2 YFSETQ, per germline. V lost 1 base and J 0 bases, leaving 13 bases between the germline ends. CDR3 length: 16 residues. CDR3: CASSLFLAPLNTEAFF. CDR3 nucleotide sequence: TGCGCCAGCAGCTTGTTTTTGGCACCCCTGAACACTGAAGCTTTCTTT.

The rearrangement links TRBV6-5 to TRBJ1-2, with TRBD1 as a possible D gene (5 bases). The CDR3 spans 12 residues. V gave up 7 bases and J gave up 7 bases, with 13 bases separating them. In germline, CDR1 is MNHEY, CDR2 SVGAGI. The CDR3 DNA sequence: TGTGCCAGCACGGGGGGTTTGGGTGGCTACACCTTC. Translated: CASTGGLGGYTF.

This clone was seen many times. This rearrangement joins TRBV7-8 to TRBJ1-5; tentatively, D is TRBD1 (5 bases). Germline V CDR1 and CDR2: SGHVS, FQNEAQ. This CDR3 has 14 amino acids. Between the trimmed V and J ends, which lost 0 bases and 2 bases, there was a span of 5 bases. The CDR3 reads CASSLAGGNQPQHF. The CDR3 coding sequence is TGTGCCAGCAGCTTAGCAGGGGGCAATCAGCCCCAGCATTTT. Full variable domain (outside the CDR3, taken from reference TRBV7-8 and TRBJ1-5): GAGVSQSPRYKVAKRGQDVALRCDPISGHVSLFWYQQALGQGPEFLTYFQNEAQLDKSGLPSDRFFAERPEGSVSTLKIQRTQQEDSAVYLCASSLAGGNQPQHFGDGTRLSIL.

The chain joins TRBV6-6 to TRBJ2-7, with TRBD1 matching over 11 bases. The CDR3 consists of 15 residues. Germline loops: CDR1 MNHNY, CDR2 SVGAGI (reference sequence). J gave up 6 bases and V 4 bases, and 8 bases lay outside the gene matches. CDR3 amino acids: CASSSGQGGLGEQYF. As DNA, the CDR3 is TGTGCCAGCAGTTCGGGACAGGGGGGTCTTGGCGAGCAGTACTTC.

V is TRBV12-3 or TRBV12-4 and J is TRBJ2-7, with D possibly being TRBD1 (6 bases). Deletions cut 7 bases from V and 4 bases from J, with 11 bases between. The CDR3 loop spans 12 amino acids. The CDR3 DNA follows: TGTGCCAGCAAGCAGGGGTGGTACGAGCAGTACTTC. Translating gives CASKQGWYEQYF.

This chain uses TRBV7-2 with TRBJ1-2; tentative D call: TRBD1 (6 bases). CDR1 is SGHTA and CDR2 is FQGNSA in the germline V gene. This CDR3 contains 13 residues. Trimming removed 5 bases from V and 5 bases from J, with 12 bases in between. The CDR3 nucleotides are TGTGCCAGCAGCCCTCAGGGGTGGTATGGCTACACCTTC. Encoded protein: CASSPQGWYGYTF.

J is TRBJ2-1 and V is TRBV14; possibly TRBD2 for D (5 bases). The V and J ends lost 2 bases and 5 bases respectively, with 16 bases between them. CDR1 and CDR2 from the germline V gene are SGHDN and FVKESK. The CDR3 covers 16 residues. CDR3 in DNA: TGTGCCAGCAGCCAACGTAAAGGACTTAGAAACAATGAGCAGTTCTTC. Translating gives CASSQRKGLRNNEQFF.

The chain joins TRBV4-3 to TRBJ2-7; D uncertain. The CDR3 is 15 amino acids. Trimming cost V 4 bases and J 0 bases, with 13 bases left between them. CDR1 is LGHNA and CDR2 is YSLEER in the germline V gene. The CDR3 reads CASSRLGASSYEQYF. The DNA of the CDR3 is TGCGCCAGCAGCCGGCTAGGTGCCAGCTCCTACGAGCAGTACTTC.

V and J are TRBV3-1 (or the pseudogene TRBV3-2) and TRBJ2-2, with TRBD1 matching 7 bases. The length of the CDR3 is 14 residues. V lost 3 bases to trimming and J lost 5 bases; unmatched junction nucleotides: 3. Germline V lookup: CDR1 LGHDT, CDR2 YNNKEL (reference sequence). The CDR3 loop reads CASSQGQQTGELFF. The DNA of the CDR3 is TGTGCCAGCAGCCAGGGACAGCAAACCGGGGAGCTGTTTTTT.

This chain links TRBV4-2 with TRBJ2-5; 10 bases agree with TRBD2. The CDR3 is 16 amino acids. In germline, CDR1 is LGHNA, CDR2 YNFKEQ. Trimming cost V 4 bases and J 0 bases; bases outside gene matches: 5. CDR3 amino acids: CASSPGLAVYQETQYF. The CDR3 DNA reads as TGTGCCAGCAGCCCCGGACTAGCGGTGTACCAAGAGACCCAGTACTTC.

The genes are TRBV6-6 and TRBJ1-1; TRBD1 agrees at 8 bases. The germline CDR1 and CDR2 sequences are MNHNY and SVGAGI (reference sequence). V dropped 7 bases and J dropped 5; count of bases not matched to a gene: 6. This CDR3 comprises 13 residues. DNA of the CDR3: TGTGCCAGCAAAGTTACAGGGGGGACTGAAGCTTTCTTT. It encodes CASKVTGGTEAFF.

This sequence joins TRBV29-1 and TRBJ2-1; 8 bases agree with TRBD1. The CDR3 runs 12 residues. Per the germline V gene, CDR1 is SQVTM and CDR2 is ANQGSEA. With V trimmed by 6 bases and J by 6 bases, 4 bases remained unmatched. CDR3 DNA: TGCAGCGTGGGGACAGGCTTCAATGAGCAGTTCTTC. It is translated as CSVGTGFNEQFF.

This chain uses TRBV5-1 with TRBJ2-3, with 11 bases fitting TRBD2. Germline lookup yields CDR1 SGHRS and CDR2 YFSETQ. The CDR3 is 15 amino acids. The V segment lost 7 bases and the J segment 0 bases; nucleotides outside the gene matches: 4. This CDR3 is CASRTSGFSTDTQYF. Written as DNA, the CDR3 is TGCGCCAGCCGGACTAGCGGGTTTAGCACAGATACGCAGTATTTT.

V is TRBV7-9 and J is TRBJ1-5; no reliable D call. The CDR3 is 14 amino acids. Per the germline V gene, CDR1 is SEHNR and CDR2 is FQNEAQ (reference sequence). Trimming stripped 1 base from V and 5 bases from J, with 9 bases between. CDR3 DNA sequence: TGTGCCAGCAGCTTAGGGGGAGGAGATCAGCCCCAGCATTTT. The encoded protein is CASSLGGGDQPQHF.

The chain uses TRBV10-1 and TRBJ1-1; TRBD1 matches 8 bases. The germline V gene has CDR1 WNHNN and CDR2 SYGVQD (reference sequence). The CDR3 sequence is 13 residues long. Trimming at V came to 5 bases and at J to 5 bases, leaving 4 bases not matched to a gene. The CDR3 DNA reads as TGCGCCAGCAGTTGGGACAGGAGGACTGAAGCTTTCTTT. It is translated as CASSWDRRTEAFF.

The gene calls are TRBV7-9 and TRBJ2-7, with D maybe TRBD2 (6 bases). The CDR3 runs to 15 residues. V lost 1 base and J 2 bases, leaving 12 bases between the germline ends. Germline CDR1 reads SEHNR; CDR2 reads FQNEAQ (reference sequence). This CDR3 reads CASSLVLAPAYEQYF. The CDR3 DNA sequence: TGTGCCAGCAGCTTAGTTCTAGCGCCCGCCTACGAGCAGTACTTC.

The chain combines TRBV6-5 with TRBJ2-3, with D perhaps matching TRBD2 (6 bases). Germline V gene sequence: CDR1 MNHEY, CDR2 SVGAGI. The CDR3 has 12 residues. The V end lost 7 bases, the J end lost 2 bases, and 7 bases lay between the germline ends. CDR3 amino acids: CASKDYTDTQYF. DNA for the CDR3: TGTGCCAGCAAGGACTACACAGATACGCAGTATTTT.

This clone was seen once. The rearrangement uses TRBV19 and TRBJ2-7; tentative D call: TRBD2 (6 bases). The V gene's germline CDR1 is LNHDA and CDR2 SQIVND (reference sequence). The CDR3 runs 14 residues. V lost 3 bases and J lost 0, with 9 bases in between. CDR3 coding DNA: TGTGCCAGTAGTATCGCCGGGAGCTCCTACGAGCAGTACTTC. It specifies CASSIAGSSYEQYF.

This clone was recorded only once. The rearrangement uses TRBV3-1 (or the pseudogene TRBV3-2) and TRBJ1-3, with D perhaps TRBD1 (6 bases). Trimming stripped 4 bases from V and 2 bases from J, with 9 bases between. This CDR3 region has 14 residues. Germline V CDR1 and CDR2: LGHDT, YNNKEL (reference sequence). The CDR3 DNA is TGTGCCAGCAGCCCGACAGGTGCTGGAAACACCATATATTTT. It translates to CASSPTGAGNTIYF.

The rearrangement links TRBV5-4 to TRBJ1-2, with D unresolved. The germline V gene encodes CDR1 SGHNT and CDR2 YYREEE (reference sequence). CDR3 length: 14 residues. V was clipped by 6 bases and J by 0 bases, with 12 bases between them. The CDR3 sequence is CASTRPAANYGYTF. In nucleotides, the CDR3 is TGTGCCAGCACCAGGCCCGCCGCTAACTATGGCTACACCTTC. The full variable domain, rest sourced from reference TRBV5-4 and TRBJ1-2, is ETGVTQSPTHLIKTRGQQVTLRCSSQSGHNTVSWYQQALGQGPQFIFQYYREEENGRGNFPPRFSGLQFPNYSSELNVNALELDDSALYLCASTRPAANYGYTFGSGTRLTVV.

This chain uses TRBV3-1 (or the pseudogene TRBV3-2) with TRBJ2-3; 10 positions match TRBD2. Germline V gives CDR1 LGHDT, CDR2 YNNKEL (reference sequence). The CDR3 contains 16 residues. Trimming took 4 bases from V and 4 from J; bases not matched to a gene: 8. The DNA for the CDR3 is TGTGCCAGCAGCCCCGTTAGCGGGGGGTCCCCAGATACGCAGTATTTT. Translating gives CASSPVSGGSPDTQYF.

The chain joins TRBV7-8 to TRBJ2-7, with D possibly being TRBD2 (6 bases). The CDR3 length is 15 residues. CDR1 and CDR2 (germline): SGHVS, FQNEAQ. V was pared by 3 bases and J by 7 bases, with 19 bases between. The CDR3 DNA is TGTGCCAGCAGCTTGGTAGCGGCAACTGGGAATGAGCAGTACTTC. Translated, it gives CASSLVAATGNEQYF.

The CDR3, as DNA: TGTGCCAGCAGCGGCCGGGACAGGGGGTTTTCACCCCTCCACTTT. This gives the protein CASSGRDRGFSPLHF. J is TRBJ1-6 and V is TRBV3-1 (or the pseudogene TRBV3-2); 11 nucleotides match TRBD1. V trimming: 5 bases; J trimming: 9 bases; junction bases outside the gene matches: 6. CDR1 and CDR2 from the germline V gene are LGHDT and YNNKEL (reference sequence). The CDR3 is 15 amino acids.

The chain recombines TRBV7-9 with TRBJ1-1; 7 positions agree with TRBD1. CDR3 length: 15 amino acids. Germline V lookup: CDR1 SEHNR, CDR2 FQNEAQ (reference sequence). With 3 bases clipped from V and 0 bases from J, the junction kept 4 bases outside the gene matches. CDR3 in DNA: TGTGCCAGCAGCTTCACAGGGGTCATGAACACTGAAGCTTTCTTT. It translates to CASSFTGVMNTEAFF.

The CDR3 protein is CASSTLEAGEGETQYF. The CDR3 region has the DNA TGCGCCAGCAGCACCTTAGAGGCGGGAGAGGGCGAGACCCAGTACTTC. The genes are TRBV5-1 and TRBJ2-5, with 7 bases aligning to TRBD2. Germline loops: CDR1 SGHRS, CDR2 YFSETQ. The CDR3 runs to 16 residues. Trimming cost V 4 bases and J 5 bases; bases outside gene matches: 14.

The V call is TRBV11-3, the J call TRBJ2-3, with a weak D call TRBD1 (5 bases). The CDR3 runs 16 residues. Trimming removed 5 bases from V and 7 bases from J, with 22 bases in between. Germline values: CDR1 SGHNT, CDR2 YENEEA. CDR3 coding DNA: TGTGCCAGCAGCGCCACAGGTATAGGATTGAGTAATACGCAGTATTTT. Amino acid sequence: CASSATGIGLSNTQYF.

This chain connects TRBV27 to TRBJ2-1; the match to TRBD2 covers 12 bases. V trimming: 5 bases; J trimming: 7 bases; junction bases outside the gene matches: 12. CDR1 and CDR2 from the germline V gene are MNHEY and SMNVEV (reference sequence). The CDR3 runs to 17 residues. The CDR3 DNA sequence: TGTGCCAGCAGTCCGACCTCGCTAGCGGGGGGGCGAAATGAGCAGTTCTTC. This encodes CASSPTSLAGGRNEQFF.

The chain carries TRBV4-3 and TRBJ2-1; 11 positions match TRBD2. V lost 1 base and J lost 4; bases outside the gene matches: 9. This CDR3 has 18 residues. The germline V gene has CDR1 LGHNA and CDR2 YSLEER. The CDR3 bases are TGCGCCAGCAGCCAAGGGGATTTGGGGACTAGCGGTTACAATGAGCAGTTCTTC. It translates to CASSQGDLGTSGYNEQFF.

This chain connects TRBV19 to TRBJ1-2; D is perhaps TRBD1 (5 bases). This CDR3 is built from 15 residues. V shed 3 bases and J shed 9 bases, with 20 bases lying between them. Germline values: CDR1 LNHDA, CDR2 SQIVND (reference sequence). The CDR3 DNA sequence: TGTGCCAGTAGTATGCCCGGGGGGTTCGAGAGGAGCTACACCTTC. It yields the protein CASSMPGGFERSYTF.